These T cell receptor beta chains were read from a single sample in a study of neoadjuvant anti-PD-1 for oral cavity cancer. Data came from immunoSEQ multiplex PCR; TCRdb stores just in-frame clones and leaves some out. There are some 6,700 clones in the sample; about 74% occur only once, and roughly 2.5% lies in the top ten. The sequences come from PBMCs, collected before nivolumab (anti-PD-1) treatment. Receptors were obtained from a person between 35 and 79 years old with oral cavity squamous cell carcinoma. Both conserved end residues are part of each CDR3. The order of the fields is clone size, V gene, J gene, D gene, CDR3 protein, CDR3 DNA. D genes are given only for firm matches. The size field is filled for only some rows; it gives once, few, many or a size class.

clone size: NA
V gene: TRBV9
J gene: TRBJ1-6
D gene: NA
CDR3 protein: CASSVLGQGGLSPLHF
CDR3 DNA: TGTGCCAGCAGCGTGTTGGGGCAGGGAGGGTTATCACCCCTCCACTTT

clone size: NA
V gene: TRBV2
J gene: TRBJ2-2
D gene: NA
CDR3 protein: CASSLRGTGELFF
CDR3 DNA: TGTGCCAGCAGTCTGAGGGGCACCGGGGAGCTGTTTTTT

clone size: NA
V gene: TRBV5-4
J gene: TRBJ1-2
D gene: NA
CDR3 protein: CASSLGSGASYGYTF
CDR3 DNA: TGTGCCAGCAGCTTGGGATCGGGGGCGAGCTATGGCTACACCTTC

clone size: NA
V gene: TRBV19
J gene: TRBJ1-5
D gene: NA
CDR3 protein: CASSIVGAGGNQPQHF
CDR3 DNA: TGTGCCAGTAGTATAGTTGGGGCCGGGGGCAATCAGCCCCAGCATTTT

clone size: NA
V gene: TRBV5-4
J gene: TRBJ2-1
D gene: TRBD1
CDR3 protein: CASSLGQGFTYNEQFF
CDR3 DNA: TGTGCCAGCAGCCTAGGACAGGGTTTCACCTACAATGAGCAGTTCTTC

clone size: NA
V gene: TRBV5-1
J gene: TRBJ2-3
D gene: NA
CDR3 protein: CASSLGRISTDTQYF
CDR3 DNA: TGCGCCAGCAGCTTGGGACGGATTAGCACAGATACGCAGTATTTT

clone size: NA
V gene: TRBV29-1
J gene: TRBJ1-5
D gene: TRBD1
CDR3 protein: CSVETGQGAGQPQHF
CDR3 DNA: TGCAGCGTTGAAACGGGACAGGGGGCCGGACAGCCCCAGCATTTT

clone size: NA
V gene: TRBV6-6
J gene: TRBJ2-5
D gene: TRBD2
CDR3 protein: CASSSIAGLYQETQYF
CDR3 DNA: TGTGCCAGCAGTTCTATAGCGGGGCTTTACCAAGAGACCCAGTACTTC

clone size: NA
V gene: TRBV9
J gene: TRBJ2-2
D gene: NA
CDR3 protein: CASSVAREKTNTGELFF
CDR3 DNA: TGTGCCAGCAGCGTAGCTAGGGAGAAGACGAACACCGGGGAGCTGTTTTTT

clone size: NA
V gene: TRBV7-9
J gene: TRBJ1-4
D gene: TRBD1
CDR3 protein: CASSFRGDREKLFF
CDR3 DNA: TGTGCCAGCAGCTTTAGGGGGGACAGGGAAAAACTGTTTTTT

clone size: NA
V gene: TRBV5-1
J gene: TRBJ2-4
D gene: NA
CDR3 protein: CASTPDPGWTNIQYF
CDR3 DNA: TGCGCCAGCACCCCGGACCCTGGATGGACGAACATTCAGTACTTC

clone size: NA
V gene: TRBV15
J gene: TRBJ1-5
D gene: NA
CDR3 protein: CATSRDNGGNQPQHF
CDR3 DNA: TGTGCCACCAGCAGAGATAATGGGGGGAATCAGCCCCAGCATTTT

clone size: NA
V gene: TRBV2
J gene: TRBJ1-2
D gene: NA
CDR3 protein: CASDGTDYGYTF
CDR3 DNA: TGTGCCAGCGATGGGACTGACTATGGCTACACCTTC

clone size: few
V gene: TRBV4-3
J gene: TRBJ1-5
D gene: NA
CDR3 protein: CASSQDLGRPQHF
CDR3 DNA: TGCGCCAGCAGCCAAGATCTAGGGCGGCCCCAGCATTTT

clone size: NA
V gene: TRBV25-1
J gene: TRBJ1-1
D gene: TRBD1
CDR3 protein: CASSPHRTGNTEAFF
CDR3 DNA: TGTGCCAGCAGCCCCCACCGGACAGGGAACACTGAAGCTTTCTTT

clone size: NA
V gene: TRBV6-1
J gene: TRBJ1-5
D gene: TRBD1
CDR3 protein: CASRPQGAQPQHF
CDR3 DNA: TGTGCCAGCAGGCCACAGGGGGCTCAGCCCCAGCATTTT

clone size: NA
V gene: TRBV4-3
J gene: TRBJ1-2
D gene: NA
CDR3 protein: CASSQDWGNYGYTF
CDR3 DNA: TGCGCCAGCAGCCAAGATTGGGGGAACTATGGCTACACCTTC